This TCR beta chain emerged from a study of regulatory T cells in long-lasting Graves disease. At the level of the study: Newly diagnosed Graves' patients had taken antithyroid drugs under 3 months.

Both iRepertoire HTBI primers and Arm-PCR of CDR3 regions were used to build the TCR beta libraries. TCRdb re-called the multiplex PCR reads through MiXCR, storing one row per CDR3 protein. Of 500,000 or so distinct CDR3 sequences in the sample, 14% were seen once. The time point is: newly diagnosed GD, antithyroid drugs for less than 3 months. Making the TCR library involved RNA that had been extracted from PBMCs. A peripheral blood sample, around 8.5 milliliters in volume, was drawn into EDTA tubes. The sample was also reused in another study, on T cells in Graves' hyperthyroidism and ophthalmopathy.

The source was peripheral blood mononuclear cells (PBMCs), collected at new diagnosis, from a patient treated with antithyroid drugs. This receptor was taken from a woman between 50 and 59 years old with Graves disease.

The CDR3 nucleotides read TGCAGTGCTAGTAAGGGACCAGCATTATACGAGCAGTACTTC. It encodes CSASKGPALYEQYF. This chain joins TRBV20-1 and TRBJ2-7; either TRBD1 or TRBD2 may supply D (5 bases each). CDR1 is DFQATT, CDR2 SNEGSKA, per germline (reference sequence). The CDR3 length is 14 residues. The germline V and J ends were trimmed by 3 bases and 4 bases, with 16 bases remaining between them.